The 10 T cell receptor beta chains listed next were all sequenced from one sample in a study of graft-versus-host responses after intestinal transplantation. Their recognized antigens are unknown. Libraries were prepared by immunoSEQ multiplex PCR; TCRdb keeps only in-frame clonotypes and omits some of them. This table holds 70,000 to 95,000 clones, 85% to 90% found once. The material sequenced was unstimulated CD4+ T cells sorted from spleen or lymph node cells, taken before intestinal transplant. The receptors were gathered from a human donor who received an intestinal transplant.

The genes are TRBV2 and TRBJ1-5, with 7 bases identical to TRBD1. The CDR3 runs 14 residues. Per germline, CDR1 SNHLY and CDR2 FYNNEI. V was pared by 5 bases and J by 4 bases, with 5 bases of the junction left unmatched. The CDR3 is CASSKGQRNQPQHF. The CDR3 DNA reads TGTGCCAGCAGTAAGGGACAGCGAAATCAGCCCCAGCATTTT.

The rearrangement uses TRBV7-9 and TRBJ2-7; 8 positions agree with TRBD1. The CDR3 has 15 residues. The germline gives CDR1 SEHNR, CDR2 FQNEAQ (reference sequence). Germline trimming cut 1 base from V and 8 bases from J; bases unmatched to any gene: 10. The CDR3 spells CASSLDGQGGGKQYF. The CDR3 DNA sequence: TGTGCCAGCAGCTTAGATGGACAGGGTGGTGGGAAGCAGTACTTC.

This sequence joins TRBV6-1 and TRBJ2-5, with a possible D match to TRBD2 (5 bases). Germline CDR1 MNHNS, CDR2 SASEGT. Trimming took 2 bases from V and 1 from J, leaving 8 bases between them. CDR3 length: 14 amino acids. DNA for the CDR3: TGTGCCAGCAGTGAATCGAGGGCCCAAGAGACCCAGTACTTC. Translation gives CASSESRAQETQYF.

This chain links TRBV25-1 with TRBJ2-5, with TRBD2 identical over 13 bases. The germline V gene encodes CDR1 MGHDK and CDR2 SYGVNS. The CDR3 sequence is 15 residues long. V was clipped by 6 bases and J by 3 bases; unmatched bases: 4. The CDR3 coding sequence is TGTGCCAGCAGCACGGGACTAGCGGGAAAAGAGACCCAGTACTTC. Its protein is CASSTGLAGKETQYF.

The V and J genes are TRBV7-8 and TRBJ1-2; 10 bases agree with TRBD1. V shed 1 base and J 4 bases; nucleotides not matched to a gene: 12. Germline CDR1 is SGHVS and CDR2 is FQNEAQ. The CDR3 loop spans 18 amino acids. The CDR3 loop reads CASSLGAGQGPKTYGYTF. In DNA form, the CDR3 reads TGTGCCAGCAGCTTAGGGGCGGGACAGGGGCCAAAAACCTATGGCTACACCTTC.

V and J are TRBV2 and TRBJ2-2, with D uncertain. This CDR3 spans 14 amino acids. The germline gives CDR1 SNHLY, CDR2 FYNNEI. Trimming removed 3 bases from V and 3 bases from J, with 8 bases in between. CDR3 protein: CASSDEVYTGELFF. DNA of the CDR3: TGTGCCAGCAGTGACGAGGTTTACACCGGGGAGCTGTTTTTT.

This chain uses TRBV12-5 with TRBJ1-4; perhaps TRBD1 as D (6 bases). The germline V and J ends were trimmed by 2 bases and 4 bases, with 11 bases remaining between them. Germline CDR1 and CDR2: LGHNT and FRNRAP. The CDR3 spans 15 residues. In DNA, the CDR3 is TGTGCTAGTGGTTTGTCCACAGGGTTTAATGAAAAACTGTTTTTT. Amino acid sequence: CASGLSTGFNEKLFF.

CDR3: CASSAGTHGANVLTF. In DNA, the CDR3 is TGCGCCAGCAGCGCCGGGACACACGGGGCCAACGTCCTGACTTTC. The rearrangement joins TRBV5-1 to TRBJ2-6; the D gene is possibly TRBD1 (6 bases). CDR1 and CDR2 (germline): SGHRS, YFSETQ. V lost 4 bases, J lost 4 bases, and 12 bases lay in between. The CDR3 has 15 residues.

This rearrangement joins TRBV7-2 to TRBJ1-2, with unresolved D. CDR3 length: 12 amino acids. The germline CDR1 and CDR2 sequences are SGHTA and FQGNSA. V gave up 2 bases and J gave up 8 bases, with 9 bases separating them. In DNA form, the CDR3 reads TGTGCCAGCAGCTTAATGCCGGGGGGCTACACCTTC. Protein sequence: CASSLMPGGYTF.

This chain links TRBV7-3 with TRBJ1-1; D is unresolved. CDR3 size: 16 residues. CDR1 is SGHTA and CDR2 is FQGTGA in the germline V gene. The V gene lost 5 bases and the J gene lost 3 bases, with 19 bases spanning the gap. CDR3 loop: CASSPDVTRRDTEAFF. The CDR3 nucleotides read TGTGCCAGCAGCCCCGACGTGACACGGCGGGACACTGAAGCTTTCTTT.